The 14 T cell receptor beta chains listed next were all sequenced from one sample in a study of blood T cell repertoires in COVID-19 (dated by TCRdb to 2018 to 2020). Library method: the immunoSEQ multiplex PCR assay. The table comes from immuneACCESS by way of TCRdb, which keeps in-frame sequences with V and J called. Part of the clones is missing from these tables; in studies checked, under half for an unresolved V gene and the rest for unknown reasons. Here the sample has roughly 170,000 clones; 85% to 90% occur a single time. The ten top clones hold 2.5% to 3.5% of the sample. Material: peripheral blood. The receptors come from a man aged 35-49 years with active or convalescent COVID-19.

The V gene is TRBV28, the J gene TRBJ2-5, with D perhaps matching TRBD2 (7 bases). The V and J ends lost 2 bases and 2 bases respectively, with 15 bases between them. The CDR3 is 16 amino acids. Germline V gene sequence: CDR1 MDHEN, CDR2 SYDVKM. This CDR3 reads CASSLSGGAHQETQYF. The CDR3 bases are TGTGCCAGCAGTTTAAGTGGGGGGGCTCATCAAGAGACCCAGTACTTC.

CDR3 nucleotides: TGCGCCAGCAGCTTGGGGGGCGGAACAGATACGCAGTATTTT. This sequence encodes CASSLGGGTDTQYF. The rearrangement uses TRBV5-1 and TRBJ2-3, with D perhaps TRBD1 (5 bases). The CDR3 runs 14 residues. Looked up from germline, CDR1 is SGHRS and CDR2 is YFSETQ. V was trimmed by 0 bases and J by 3 bases, leaving 8 bases between them.

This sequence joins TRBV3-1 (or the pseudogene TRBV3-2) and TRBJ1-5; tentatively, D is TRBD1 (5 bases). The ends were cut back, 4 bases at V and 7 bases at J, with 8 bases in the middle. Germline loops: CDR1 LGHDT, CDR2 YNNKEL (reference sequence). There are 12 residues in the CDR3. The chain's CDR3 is CASSLGEQPQHF. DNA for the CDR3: TGTGCCAGCAGCCTAGGGGAACAGCCCCAGCATTTT.

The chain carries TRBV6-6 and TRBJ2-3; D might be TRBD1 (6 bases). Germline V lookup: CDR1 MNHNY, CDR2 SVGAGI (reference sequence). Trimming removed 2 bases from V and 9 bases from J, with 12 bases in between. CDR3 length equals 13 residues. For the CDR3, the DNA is TGTGCCAGCAGTTACGTCTCACAGGGAACGCAGTATTTT. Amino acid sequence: CASSYVSQGTQYF.

CDR3 in amino acids: CASSLFEGPYQPQHF. CDR3 DNA sequence: TGTGCCAGCAGCTTGTTCGAGGGCCCCTATCAGCCCCAGCATTTT. The chain couples TRBV5-8 to TRBJ1-5; no reliable D call. Germline lookup yields CDR1 SGHTS and CDR2 YDEGEE. Trimming shortened V by 1 base and J by 5 bases, and 13 bases separated the two germline ends. The CDR3 consists of 15 residues.

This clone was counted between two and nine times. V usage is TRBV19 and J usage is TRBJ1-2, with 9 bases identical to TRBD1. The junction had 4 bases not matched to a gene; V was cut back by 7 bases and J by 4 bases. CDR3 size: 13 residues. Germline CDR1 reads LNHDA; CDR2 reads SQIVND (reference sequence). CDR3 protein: CASNLDRGYGYTF. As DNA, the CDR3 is TGTGCCAGTAACTTGGACAGGGGCTATGGCTACACCTTC.

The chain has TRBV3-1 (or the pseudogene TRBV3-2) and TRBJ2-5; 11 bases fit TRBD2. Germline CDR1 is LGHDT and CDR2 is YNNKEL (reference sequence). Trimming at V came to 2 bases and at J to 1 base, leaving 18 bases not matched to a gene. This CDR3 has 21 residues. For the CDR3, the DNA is TGTGCCAGCAGCCAAACCGGGGCCCGGGCTAGCGGGGGGAGACCCCAAGAGACCCAGTACTTC. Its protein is CASSQTGARASGGRPQETQYF.

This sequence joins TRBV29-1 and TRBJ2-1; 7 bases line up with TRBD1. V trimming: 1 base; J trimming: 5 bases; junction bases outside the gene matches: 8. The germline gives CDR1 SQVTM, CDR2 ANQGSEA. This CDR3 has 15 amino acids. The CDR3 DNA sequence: TGCAGCGTTGAAGCCTATCGACAGGGCCACAATGAGCAGTTCTTC. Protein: CSVEAYRQGHNEQFF.

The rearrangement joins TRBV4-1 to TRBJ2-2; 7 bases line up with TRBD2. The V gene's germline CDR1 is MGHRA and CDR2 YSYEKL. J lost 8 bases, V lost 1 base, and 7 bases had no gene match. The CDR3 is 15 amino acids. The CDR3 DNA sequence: TGCGCCAGCAGCCAAGCGGGGGGAAAGTATGGGGAGCTGTTTTTT. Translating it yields CASSQAGGKYGELFF.

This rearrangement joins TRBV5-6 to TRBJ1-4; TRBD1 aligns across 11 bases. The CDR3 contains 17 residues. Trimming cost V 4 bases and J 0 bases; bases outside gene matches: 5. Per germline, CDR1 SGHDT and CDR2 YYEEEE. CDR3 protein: CASSPAGQGATNEKLFF. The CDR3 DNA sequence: TGTGCCAGCAGCCCGGCGGGACAGGGGGCAACTAATGAAAAACTGTTTTTT.

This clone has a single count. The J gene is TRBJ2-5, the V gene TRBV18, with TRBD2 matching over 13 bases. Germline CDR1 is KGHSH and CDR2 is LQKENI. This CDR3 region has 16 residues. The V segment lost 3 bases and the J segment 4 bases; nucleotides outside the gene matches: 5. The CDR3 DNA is TGTGCCAGCTCACCGACTAGCGGGGGGTCCCGAGAGACCCAGTACTTC. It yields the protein CASSPTSGGSRETQYF.

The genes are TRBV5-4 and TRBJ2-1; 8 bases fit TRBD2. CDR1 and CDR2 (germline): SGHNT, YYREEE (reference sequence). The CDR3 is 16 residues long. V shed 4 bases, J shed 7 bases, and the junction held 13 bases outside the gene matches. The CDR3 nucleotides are TGTGCCAGCAGCGGAAGAGGCGGGGGGTGGTATAATGAGCAGTTCTTC. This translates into CASSGRGGGWYNEQFF.

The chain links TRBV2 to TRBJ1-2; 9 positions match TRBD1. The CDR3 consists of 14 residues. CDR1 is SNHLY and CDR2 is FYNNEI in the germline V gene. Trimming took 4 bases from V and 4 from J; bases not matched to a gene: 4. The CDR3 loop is CASSVGQGSYGYTF. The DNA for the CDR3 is TGTGCCAGCAGTGTTGGACAGGGGAGCTATGGCTACACCTTC.

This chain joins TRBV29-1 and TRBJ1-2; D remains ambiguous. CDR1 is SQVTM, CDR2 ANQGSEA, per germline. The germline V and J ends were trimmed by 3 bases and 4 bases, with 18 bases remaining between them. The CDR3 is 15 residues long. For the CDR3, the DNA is TGCAGCGTTGATGGTGGCCAGGATCTTAGCTATGGCTACACCTTC. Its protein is CSVDGGQDLSYGYTF.